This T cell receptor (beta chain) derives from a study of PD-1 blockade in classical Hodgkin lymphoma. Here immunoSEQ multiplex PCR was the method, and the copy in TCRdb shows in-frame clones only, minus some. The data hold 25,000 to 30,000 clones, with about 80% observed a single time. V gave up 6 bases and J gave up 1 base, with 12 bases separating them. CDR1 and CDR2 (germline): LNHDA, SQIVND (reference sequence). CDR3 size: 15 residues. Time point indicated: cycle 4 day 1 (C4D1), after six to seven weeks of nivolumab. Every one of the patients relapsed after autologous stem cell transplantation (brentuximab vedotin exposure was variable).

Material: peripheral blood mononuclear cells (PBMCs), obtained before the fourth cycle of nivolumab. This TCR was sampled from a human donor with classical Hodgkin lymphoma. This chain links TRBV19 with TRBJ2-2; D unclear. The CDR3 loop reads CASSLELLNTGELFF. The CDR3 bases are TGTGCCAGTAGCCTCGAGCTCCTGAACACCGGGGAGCTGTTTTTT.